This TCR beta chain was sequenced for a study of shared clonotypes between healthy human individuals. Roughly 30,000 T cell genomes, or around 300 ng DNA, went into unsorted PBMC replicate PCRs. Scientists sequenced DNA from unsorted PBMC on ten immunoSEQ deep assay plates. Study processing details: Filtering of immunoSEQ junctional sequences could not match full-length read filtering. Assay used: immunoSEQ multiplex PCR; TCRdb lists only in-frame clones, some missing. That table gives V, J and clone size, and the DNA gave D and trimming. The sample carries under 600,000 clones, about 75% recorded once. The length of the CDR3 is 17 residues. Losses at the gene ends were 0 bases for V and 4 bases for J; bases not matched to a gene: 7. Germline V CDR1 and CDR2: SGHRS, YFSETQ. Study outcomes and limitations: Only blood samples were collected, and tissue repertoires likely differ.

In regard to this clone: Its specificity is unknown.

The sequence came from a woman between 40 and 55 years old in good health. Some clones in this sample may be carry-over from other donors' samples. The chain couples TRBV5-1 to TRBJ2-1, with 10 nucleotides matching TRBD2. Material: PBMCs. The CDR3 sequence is CASSLGLAGARYNEQFF. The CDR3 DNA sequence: TGCGCCAGCAGCTTGGGCCTAGCGGGAGCTAGGTACAATGAGCAGTTCTTC.